This entry lists 32 T cell receptor beta chains sequenced from one sample in a study of T cell changes during pregnancy in multiple sclerosis. Produced via immunoSEQ multiplex PCR; TCRdb's table is partial and in-frame only. The table lists about 46,000 clones, approximately 92% of them singletons. The specimen was CD8+ T cells from peripheral blood mononuclear cells, collected after pregnancy. The receptors derive from a female donor with multiple sclerosis, enrolled in a pregnancy study.

The chain is built from TRBV5-5 and TRBJ2-2, with TRBD2 identical over 7 bases. Germline loops: CDR1 SGHKS, CDR2 YYEKEE (reference sequence). This CDR3 is 15 amino acids long. The junction had 6 bases not matched to a gene; V was cut back by 3 bases and J by 4 bases. Here the CDR3 DNA reads TGTGCCAGCAGCTGGGGGGGGACTGGCACCGGGGAGCTGTTTTTT. Protein product: CASSWGGTGTGELFF.

The V gene is TRBV6-1, the J gene TRBJ1-1, with 7 bases identical to TRBD1. V shed 7 bases and J 4 bases; nucleotides not matched to a gene: 6. Germline-derived CDR1 and CDR2 are MNHNS and SASEGT. This CDR3 spans 13 amino acids. The CDR3 coding sequence is TGTGCCAGCATCGAAACAGGGGTCACTGAAGCTTTCTTT. Protein: CASIETGVTEAFF.

The chain couples TRBV19 to TRBJ1-5; no reliable D call. This CDR3 is 12 amino acids long. Germline V gene lookup returns CDR1 LNHDA and CDR2 SQIVND (reference sequence). The germline V and J ends were trimmed by 3 bases and 6 bases, with 6 bases remaining between them. CDR3 sequence reads: CASSIGIQPQHF. In DNA, the CDR3 is TGTGCCAGTAGTATCGGGATTCAGCCCCAGCATTTT.

A single count supports this clone. V is TRBV14 and J is TRBJ2-7; the D gene is possibly TRBD1 (5 bases). Germline CDR1 reads SGHDN; CDR2 reads FVKESK. The CDR3 runs 18 residues. V was shortened by 0 bases and J by 1 base, with 19 bases between the two germline ends. This CDR3 is CASSQEYGVWGGSYEQYF. The CDR3 DNA reads TGTGCCAGCAGCCAAGAATACGGTGTCTGGGGCGGTTCCTACGAGCAGTACTTC. Full variable domain (rest looked up from reference TRBV14 and TRBJ2-7): EAGVTQFPSHSVIEKGQTVTLRCDPISGHDNLYWYRRVMGKEIKFLLHFVKESKQDESGMPNNRFLAERTGGTYSTLKVQPAELEDSGVYFCASSQEYGVWGGSYEQYFGPGTRLTVT.

The chain has TRBV27 and TRBJ1-5; no firm D call. The germline V and J ends were trimmed by 6 bases and 1 base, with 10 bases remaining between them. This CDR3 region has 14 residues. Germline V gene sequence: CDR1 MNHEY, CDR2 SMNVEV (reference sequence). In nucleotides, the CDR3 is TGTGCCAGCAGGCGACCCGGGAGCAATCAGCCCCAGCATTTT. Its protein is CASRRPGSNQPQHF.

The CDR3 nucleotides are TGTGCCAGCACCACCCCGGCTAGCGGGGCTATCAATGAGCAGTTCTTC. It codes for CASTTPASGAINEQFF. V gene TRBV2 combines with J gene TRBJ2-1, with 9 positions matching TRBD2. Germline V CDR1 and CDR2: SNHLY, FYNNEI. Losses at the gene ends were 7 bases for V and 6 bases for J; bases not matched to a gene: 13. This CDR3 has 16 residues.

CDR3 in DNA: TGTGCCAGCCGACTTAGCGGGGGCCTGTACCAAGAGACCCAGTACTTC. Its protein product is CASRLSGGLYQETQYF. The chain combines TRBV27 with TRBJ2-5; 9 bases fit TRBD2. CDR3 length equals 16 residues. The V and J ends lost 8 bases and 0 bases, in that order; junction bases with no gene match: 10. Germline CDR1 and CDR2: MNHEY and SMNVEV (reference sequence).

The chain recombines TRBV7-2 with TRBJ2-7; 9 bases map to TRBD1. Germline V gene data show CDR1 as SGHTA and CDR2 as FQGNSA. The length of the CDR3 is 15 residues. V gave up 3 bases and J gave up 1 base; unmatched junction bases: 4. The DNA for the CDR3 is TGTGCCAGCAGCTTCGCCGGGACAGGGTCCTACGAGCAGTACTTC. Its protein product is CASSFAGTGSYEQYF.

The rearrangement joins TRBV6-1 to TRBJ1-4; D gene uncertain. CDR3 length: 14 amino acids. Germline-derived CDR1 and CDR2 are MNHNS and SASEGT. V lost 9 bases, J lost 9 bases, and 20 bases lay in between. The CDR3 DNA follows: TGTGCCAGAACCGGCCTCCGGCGGTGGAAAAAACTGTTTTTT. Residues: CARTGLRRWKKLFF.

CDR3 amino acids: CASSQASGRSYEQYF. The CDR3 bases are TGCGCCAGCAGCCAAGCTAGCGGGAGATCCTACGAGCAGTACTTC. The chain combines TRBV4-1 with TRBJ2-7, with TRBD2 matching 10 bases. V trimming: 1 base; J trimming: 1 base; junction bases outside the gene matches: 1. The germline V gene has CDR1 MGHRA and CDR2 YSYEKL. The CDR3 consists of 15 residues.

The genes are TRBV6-4 and TRBJ1-1; maybe TRBD1 (5 bases). Germline V gives CDR1 MRHNA, CDR2 SNTAGT. CDR3 size: 12 residues. V lost 6 bases to trimming and J lost 4 bases, with 9 bases between them. CDR3 coding DNA: TGTGCCAGCAGCGGGGGGGGCACTGAAGCTTTCTTT. As protein: CASSGGGTEAFF.

The chain links TRBV4-2 to TRBJ2-3; D remains unclear. Germline V gene lookup returns CDR1 LGHNA and CDR2 YNFKEQ. The CDR3 is 16 residues long. V lost 0 bases to trimming and J lost 0 bases, with 10 bases between them. The CDR3 bases are TGTGCCAGCAGCCAAGAAAGACTCCCTAGCACAGATACGCAGTATTTT. It codes for CASSQERLPSTDTQYF.

The chain recombines TRBV19 with TRBJ2-7, with TRBD2 identical over 12 bases. CDR1 and CDR2 from the germline V gene are LNHDA and SQIVND (reference sequence). The CDR3 runs 13 residues. Trimming removed 4 bases from V and 7 bases from J; junction bases left unmatched: 2. CDR3 bases: TGTGCCAGTAGTAACGGACTAGCGGGGGAGCAGTACTTC. It specifies CASSNGLAGEQYF.

V is TRBV7-9 and J is TRBJ2-5; D is possibly TRBD1 (5 bases). The CDR3 spans 13 residues. The V and J ends lost 4 bases and 5 bases respectively, with 11 bases between them. Germline V gives CDR1 SEHNR, CDR2 FQNEAQ (reference sequence). The CDR3 DNA follows: TGTGCCAGCAGCTCCAGGGTGGAGGAGACCCAGTACTTC. It codes for CASSSRVEETQYF.

The chain combines TRBV13 with TRBJ1-2; D may be TRBD1 (5 bases). V lost 1 base to trimming and J lost 5 bases, with 5 bases between them. Germline lookup yields CDR1 PRHDT and CDR2 FYEKMQ (reference sequence). The CDR3 is made up of 12 amino acids. The CDR3 DNA reads as TGTGCCAGCAGCTTAGAGGGGTATGGCTACACCTTC. Translation: CASSLEGYGYTF.

In this sample, this clone turned up a few times. This chain connects TRBV4-1 to TRBJ1-1, with D maybe TRBD1 (6 bases). Germline CDR1 MGHRA, CDR2 YSYEKL. CDR3 size: 15 residues. Between the trimmed V and J ends, which lost 4 bases and 5 bases, there was a span of 17 bases. The CDR3 sequence is CASSLKTGRGTEAFF. For the CDR3, the DNA is TGCGCCAGCAGCCTTAAGACAGGAAGAGGTACTGAAGCTTTCTTT.

This chain connects TRBV6-5 to TRBJ2-2, with TRBD1 identical over 7 bases. In germline, CDR1 is MNHEY, CDR2 SVGAGI. V lost 2 bases, J lost 4 bases, and 4 bases stayed unmatched. CDR3 length: 15 amino acids. CDR3 sequence reads: CASSYEGAPTGELFF. The CDR3 bases are TGTGCCAGCAGTTACGAGGGGGCCCCCACCGGGGAGCTGTTTTTT.

The rearrangement uses TRBV5-8 and TRBJ2-5; a weak D match, TRBD1 (6 bases). In germline, CDR1 is SGHTS, CDR2 YDEGEE. The CDR3 contains 15 residues. V was trimmed by 4 bases and J by 3 bases, leaving 16 bases between them. The CDR3: CASSRPYRDEETQYF. The DNA for the CDR3 is TGTGCCAGCAGCAGGCCATACAGGGACGAAGAGACCCAGTACTTC.

The chain recombines TRBV27 with TRBJ2-5; possibly TRBD1 for D (6 bases). There are 13 residues in the CDR3. The V end lost 3 bases, the J end lost 8 bases, and 13 bases lay between the germline ends. Germline V CDR1 and CDR2: MNHEY, SMNVEV (reference sequence). CDR3 protein: CASSFLLGGTQYF. Written as DNA, the CDR3 is TGTGCCAGCAGTTTCCTGTTAGGGGGAACCCAGTACTTC.

The chain employs TRBV4-2 and TRBJ2-7; TRBD1 matches 9 bases. V was clipped by 0 bases and J by 2 bases; unmatched bases: 5. The length of the CDR3 is 16 residues. The germline CDR1 and CDR2 sequences are LGHNA and YNFKEQ. CDR3 sequence reads: CASSQEGGDRAYEQYF. The CDR3 DNA reads as TGTGCCAGCAGCCAAGAAGGTGGGGACAGGGCCTACGAGCAGTACTTC.

The rearrangement uses TRBV19 and TRBJ1-5; D is perhaps TRBD1 (6 bases). Trimming cost V 3 bases and J 7 bases, with 10 bases left between them. In germline, CDR1 is LNHDA, CDR2 SQIVND (reference sequence). The CDR3 has 13 residues. The CDR3 reads CASSIGGGQPQHF. CDR3 nucleotide sequence: TGTGCCAGTAGTATTGGGGGCGGGCAGCCCCAGCATTTT.

Judged by abundance, this clone is medium-sized. The chain links TRBV19 to TRBJ1-3, with 9 bases matching TRBD1. CDR3 size: 15 residues. Germline loops: CDR1 LNHDA, CDR2 SQIVND (reference sequence). V was clipped by 9 bases and J by 2 bases; unmatched bases: 8. The CDR3 spells CASGDREGTGNTIYF. CDR3 coding DNA: TGTGCCAGCGGGGACAGGGAGGGTACTGGAAACACCATATATTTT.

In the case of this clone: A junction boundary mismatches the germline segment, possibly from a read error. The chain links TRBV5-6 to TRBJ1-1; TRBD1 matches at 7 bases. This CDR3 is built from 14 residues. Germline assignment: CDR1 SGHDT and CDR2 YYEEEE. CDR3 sequence reads: CASTLGLQGFEAFF. As DNA, the CDR3 is TGTGCCAGCACCTTGGGACTACAGGGGTTTGAAGCTTTCTTT.

The V call is TRBV11-2, the J call TRBJ2-7, with D possibly matching TRBD1 (6 bases). The CDR3 length is 15 residues. V dropped 2 bases and J dropped 3 bases, with 14 bases sitting between them. Germline lookup yields CDR1 SGHAT and CDR2 FQNNGV. CDR3 loop: CASSLRWGTHYEQYF. The CDR3 DNA reads TGTGCCAGCAGCTTAAGGTGGGGGACACACTACGAGCAGTACTTC.

This chain connects TRBV4-3 to TRBJ2-2; 7 nucleotides agree with TRBD1. CDR1 LGHNA and CDR2 YSLEER come from the germline V gene. There are 15 residues in the CDR3. V lost 1 base and J lost 6; bases outside the gene matches: 5. The CDR3 spells CASSQVTGDAGELFF. The CDR3 bases are TGCGCCAGCAGCCAAGTAACAGGGGATGCCGGGGAGCTGTTTTTT.

The V gene is TRBV6-4, the J gene TRBJ2-1; no clear D. Germline CDR1 is MRHNA and CDR2 is SNTAGT. The V and J ends lost 1 base and 7 bases respectively, with 8 bases between them. This CDR3 is 13 amino acids long. The CDR3 region is CASSDYPFNEQFF. The CDR3 bases are TGTGCCAGCAGTGACTATCCTTTTAATGAGCAGTTCTTC.

This clone was seen a single time. This chain connects TRBV6-1 to TRBJ2-2; 10 bases fit TRBD2. The V and J ends lost 6 bases and 2 bases, in that order; junction bases with no gene match: 3. The germline CDR1 and CDR2 sequences are MNHNS and SASEGT. The CDR3 covers 15 residues. CDR3 nucleotides: TGTGCCAGCAGAAGCGGGAGGGCCAACACCGGGGAGCTGTTTTTT. Its protein is CASRSGRANTGELFF.

The chain links TRBV7-9 to TRBJ1-2; D call uncertain. This CDR3 is 16 amino acids long. Germline lookup yields CDR1 SEHNR and CDR2 FQNEAQ (reference sequence). V lost 5 bases and J lost 4, with 20 bases in between. Here the CDR3 reads CASSPLDFASFYGYTF. The CDR3 nucleotides read TGTGCCAGCAGCCCATTAGACTTCGCCTCTTTCTATGGCTACACCTTC.

This chain links TRBV27 with TRBJ2-7; D is possibly TRBD1 (6 bases). The CDR3 totals 13 residues. The germline gives CDR1 MNHEY, CDR2 SMNVEV (reference sequence). The V end was cut by 6 bases, the J end by 3 bases, with 12 bases between. The CDR3 is CASSVGQFYEQYF. In nucleotides, the CDR3 is TGTGCCAGCAGCGTCGGACAGTTCTACGAGCAGTACTTC.

The chain carries TRBV5-1 and TRBJ2-2; TRBD1 matches 8 bases. The J segment lost 5 bases and the V segment lost 2 bases, leaving 8 bases of the junction unmatched. CDR3 size: 16 residues. From germline, CDR1 is SGHRS and CDR2 YFSETQ. The CDR3 sequence is CASSLRRTGSTGELFF. For the CDR3, the DNA is TGCGCCAGCAGCTTACGTAGGACAGGGAGTACCGGGGAGCTGTTTTTT.

V and J are TRBV6-1 and TRBJ1-1; TRBD1 matches 9 bases. Germline-derived CDR1 and CDR2 are MNHNS and SASEGT. V lost 6 bases to trimming and J lost 2 bases; unmatched junction nucleotides: 4. This CDR3 has 14 residues. Written as DNA, the CDR3 is TGTGCCAGCAGCCTGGACAGGGGAAACACTGAAGCTTTCTTT. Residues: CASSLDRGNTEAFF.

The chain recombines TRBV5-6 with TRBJ1-2; 9 bases fit TRBD1. Germline-derived CDR1 and CDR2 are SGHDT and YYEEEE. The CDR3 has 17 residues. J was trimmed by 8 bases and V by 3 bases; bases with no gene match: 17. CDR3 amino acids: CASSSLPGQGPSNGYTF. CDR3 in DNA: TGTGCCAGCAGCTCCTTACCCGGACAGGGGCCCTCAAACGGCTACACCTTC.